A selection of T cell receptor beta chains follows, all from one sample in a study of blood T cell repertoires in COVID-19. The assay was immunoSEQ multiplex PCR, and TCRdb's table has in-frame clones only and misses some. Among 95,000 to 100,000 clones listed, under 85% were seen once. The sequenced material came from peripheral blood. The source is a human donor in a cohort sampled during active COVID-19. The CDR3 runs from the conserved cysteine through the conserved F or W. D genes are given only for firm matches. Clone size, where shown, is once, few, many, or a class for clones that have expanded.

>NA|NA|16|TRBJ2-3|TRBV5-1
TGCGCCAGCAGCTTGGCCTATGAGGGAGGAACCGATACGCAGTATTTT
CASSLAYEGGTDTQYF
>NA|NA|15|TRBJ2-5|TRBV24-1
TGTGCCACCAGAACTACAGGGTATGTTTGCGAGACCCAGTACTTC
CATRTTGYVCETQYF
>NA|NA|17|TRBJ1-1|TRBV9
TGTGCCAGCAGCGTAGGGGGAGGGTATGGAGAGCACACTGAAGCTTTCTTT
CASSVGGGYGEHTEAFF
>NA|NA|13|TRBJ1-2|TRBV14
TGTGCCAGCAGCCAACAGGGGAGCGATGGCTACACCTTC
CASSQQGSDGYTF
>TRBD1|NA|16|TRBJ1-5|TRBV6-1
TGTGCCAGCAGTGAACGTGGACAGGGTCCCAATCAGCCCCAGCATTTT
CASSERGQGPNQPQHF
>TRBD2|NA|16|TRBJ2-3|TRBV9
TGTGCCAGCAGCAACTCCCCCGGCGGGGGTGTCGATACGCAGTATTTT
CASSNSPGGGVDTQYF
>NA|NA|15|TRBJ1-5|TRBV5-1
TGCGCCAGCAGCTTGGGGTTGGGGCCGGATCAGCCCCAGCATTTT
CASSLGLGPDQPQHF
>NA|NA|17|TRBJ1-5|TRBV13
TGTGCCAGCAGCTTAGGAGTAGGCACAGGGTTCAGGCAGCCCCAGCATTTT
CASSLGVGTGFRQPQHF
>NA|NA|17|TRBJ1-2|TRBV5-5
TGTGCCAGCAGCTTGGCCGGCAGGGTCCGCCTTGACTATGGCTACACCTTC
CASSLAGRVRLDYGYTF
>TRBD1|NA|18|TRBJ2-7|TRBV11-2
TGTGCCAGCAGCTTAAGGACAGGTCTCGCGGCCGACGCCTACGAGCAGTACTTC
CASSLRTGLAADAYEQYF
>TRBD1|NA|20|TRBJ2-4|TRBV18
TGTGCCAGCTCACCACCCGGGACAGGGGGACTTGGGCTAGCCAAAAACATTCAGTACTTC
CASSPPGTGGLGLAKNIQYF
>TRBD1|NA|13|TRBJ2-7|TRBV12-3/TRBV12-4
TGTGCCACGGGGACAGGGGCGTTACACGAGCAGTACTTC
CATGTGALHEQYF
>TRBD1|NA|15|TRBJ2-3|TRBV5-1
TGCGCCAGCAGCTTGGCAGGGGGAAGCACAGATACGCAGTATTTT
CASSLAGGSTDTQYF
>NA|NA|14|TRBJ1-1|TRBV11-2
TGTGCCAGCGCGGGCTTGGGCCGAGACACTGAAGCTTTCTTT
CASAGLGRDTEAFF
>NA|NA|13|TRBJ2-7|TRBV28
TGTGCCAGCAGTACAGGGTCCCCCTACGAGCAGTACTTC
CASSTGSPYEQYF
>TRBD1|NA|16|TRBJ2-3|TRBV14
TGTGCCAGCAGCCAAGAAACAGGGGGCTGGTCAGATACGCAGTATTTT
CASSQETGGWSDTQYF
>NA|NA|13|TRBJ1-1|TRBV5-1
TGCGCCAGCAGTGGAGGGCGGAACACTGAAGCTTTCTTT
CASSGGRNTEAFF
>NA|NA|14|TRBJ1-1|TRBV11-2
TGTGCCAGCAGCTTAGTTAGACAGTACACTGAAGCTTTCTTT
CASSLVRQYTEAFF
>NA|NA|11|TRBJ1-1|TRBV6-5
TGTGCCAGCGTAATGAACACTGAAGCTTTCTTT
CASVMNTEAFF
>NA|NA|16|TRBJ1-4|TRBV19
TGTGCCAGTAGTACCCAGGGGATCTCAACTAATGAAAAACTGTTTTTT
CASSTQGISTNEKLFF
>TRBD1|NA|14|TRBJ1-2|TRBV18
TGTGCCAGCTCACCGACAGGGCGGAACGGTGGCTACACCTTC
CASSPTGRNGGYTF
>TRBD1|NA|18|TRBJ2-5|TRBV18
TGTGCCAGCTCACCACGTCTAGGACAGGGGGCGTACCAAGAGACCCAGTACTTC
CASSPRLGQGAYQETQYF
>TRBD2|NA|15|TRBJ2-1|TRBV24-1
TGTGCCACCAGTAGCGCTAGCGGGCCTTACAATGAGCAGTTCTTC
CATSSASGPYNEQFF
>TRBD2|NA|17|TRBJ2-2|TRBV7-3
TGTGCCAGCAGCTTGACTAGCGGGGGAAGGACAACCGGGGAGCTGTTTTTT
CASSLTSGGRTTGELFF
>NA|NA|17|TRBJ1-4|TRBV19
TGTGCCAGTAGCCGCCAAATCCCGGGACTGTCTAATGAAAAACTGTTTTTT
CASSRQIPGLSNEKLFF
>NA|NA|13|TRBJ1-5|TRBV18
TGTGCCAGCTCACCGGGGGGAAATCAGCCCCAGCATTTT
CASSPGGNQPQHF
>TRBD1|NA|14|TRBJ2-2|TRBV24-1
TGTGCCACCAGGGGACAGGGATGGTCCGGGGAGCTGTTTTTT
CATRGQGWSGELFF
>TRBD1|few|15|TRBJ1-5|TRBV24-1
TGTGCCACCAGTGATAGAGGACAGGGCAATCAGCCCCAGCATTTT
CATSDRGQGNQPQHF
>TRBD2|NA|18|TRBJ2-5|TRBV5-4
TGTGCCAGCAGCCGAATTATACTAGCGGGGGCCCCGAGGGAGACCCAGTACTTC
CASSRIILAGAPRETQYF
>TRBD1|many|15|TRBJ1-4|TRBV7-2
TGTGCCAGCAGCTTCGCAGGGGGCGCGGATGAAAAACTGTTTTTT
CASSFAGGADEKLFF
>TRBD1|NA|17|TRBJ1-2|TRBV25-1
TGTGCCAGCAGTGAATCCCGCTCGACAGGGAGTAAGAATGGCTACACCTTC
CASSESRSTGSKNGYTF
>TRBD1|few|18|TRBJ1-2|TRBV5-5
TGTGCCAGCAGCCCTTATAATTCAGGACAGGGTTTAGACTATGGCTACACCTTC
CASSPYNSGQGLDYGYTF
>TRBD2|once|14|TRBJ2-5|TRBV19
TGTGCCAGTAGCACCGGGACTAGCGCAGAGACCCAGTACTTC
CASSTGTSAETQYF
>NA|once|15|TRBJ2-1|TRBV27
TGTGCCAGCAGATCGGGTATCATAACCTACAATGAGCAGTTCTTC
CASRSGIITYNEQFF
>NA|NA|14|TRBJ2-1|TRBV7-8
TGTGCCAGCAGCCCTCTAGGGGGAGGGAATGAGCAGTTCTTC
CASSPLGGGNEQFF
>TRBD1|once|17|TRBJ1-5|TRBV18
TGTGCCAGCTCACCATCCGAAGGGACAGCGAGCAATCAGCCCCAGCATTTT
CASSPSEGTASNQPQHF
>TRBD1|NA|15|TRBJ1-6|TRBV13
TGTGCCAGCAGCTCCCGGGACAGGGGGAATTCACCCCTCCACTTT
CASSSRDRGNSPLHF
>TRBD2|NA|14|TRBJ2-3|TRBV6-6
TGTGCCAGTCTAGCGGGACCTCTCACAGATACGCAGTATTTT
CASLAGPLTDTQYF
>TRBD1|NA|15|TRBJ2-1|TRBV6-1
TGTGCCAGCAGTGAAGCGGAGGGACAGGGAAATGAGCAGTTCTTC
CASSEAEGQGNEQFF
>TRBD2|NA|16|TRBJ2-7|TRBV7-9
TGTGCCAGCAGCTTTAATCCTAGCGGGAGGGCCAACGAGCAGTACTTC
CASSFNPSGRANEQYF
>NA|NA|14|TRBJ1-2|TRBV5-1
TGCGCCAGCAGCGTAGTCCGGGGGGTCTATGGCTACACCTTC
CASSVVRGVYGYTF
>TRBD1|NA|16|TRBJ1-1|TRBV11-1
TGTGCCAGCAGCCTGAGGGGGCAAGTGAGGAACACTGAAGCTTTCTTT
CASSLRGQVRNTEAFF
>NA|NA|18|TRBJ1-5|TRBV11-2
TGTGCCAGCAGCCCTGCCAGGGGCGCGGATATTATCAATCAGCCCCAGCATTTT
CASSPARGADIINQPQHF
>NA|NA|14|TRBJ2-2|TRBV6-5
TGTGCCAGCAGGGGACACCTGAACACCGGGGAGCTGTTTTTT
CASRGHLNTGELFF
>NA|NA|16|TRBJ1-5|TRBV15
TGTGCCACCAGCAGGGCCCGACAGTCCCGGCAACGGTCCCAGCATTTT
CATSRARQSRQRSQHF
>TRBD1|NA|15|TRBJ2-1|TRBV6-2/TRBV6-3
TGTGCCAGCAGTCCCCGACAGGGGGTATCAAATGAGCAGTTCTTC
CASSPRQGVSNEQFF
>NA|NA|14|TRBJ1-2|TRBV5-1
TGCGCCAGCAGCCCCGGGGGATGGGGGAATGGCTACACCTTC
CASSPGGWGNGYTF
>TRBD2|NA|16|TRBJ2-1|TRBV11-2
TGTGCCAGCAGCTTACCCCCTAGCGGGAGAGTGGTTGAGCAGTTCTTC
CASSLPPSGRVVEQFF
>TRBD2|NA|16|TRBJ2-2|TRBV18
TGTGCCAGCTCACCACGGGGACTAGCGAATTCCGGGGAGCTGTTTTTT
CASSPRGLANSGELFF
>NA|once|14|TRBJ1-5|TRBV6-5
TGTGCCAGCAGCCACCAGGAAAGCAATCAGCCCCAGCATTTT
CASSHQESNQPQHF
>TRBD2|NA|16|TRBJ2-7|TRBV2
TGTGCCAGCAGAGCTATTTTAGCGGGAGGTACTGGCGAGCAGTACTTC
CASRAILAGGTGEQYF
>NA|NA|16|TRBJ2-2|TRBV5-1
TGCGCCAGCAGCTTGATCCAGGGGTTGAACACCGGGGAGCTGTTTTTT
CASSLIQGLNTGELFF
>TRBD1|once|16|TRBJ1-3|TRBV7-2
TGTGCCAGCAGCGCAAGGGGGCAGGACTCTGGAAACACCATATATTTT
CASSARGQDSGNTIYF
>NA|NA|14|TRBJ2-2|TRBV29-1
TGCAGCGTTGGCAGTATGTTTGACACCGGGGAGCTGTTTTTT
CSVGSMFDTGELFF
>NA|NA|16|TRBJ1-3|TRBV9
TGTGCCAGCAGCGTAGCGGCAGGACTCTCTGGAAACACCATATATTTT
CASSVAAGLSGNTIYF